These T cell receptor beta chains were read from a single sample in a study of OX40 agonist ivuxolimab in advanced cancers. Produced via immunoSEQ multiplex PCR; TCRdb's table is partial and in-frame only. The sample records 60,000 to 65,000 clones, roughly 89% being singletons. This specimen was CD4+ or CD8+ T cells sorted from blood, taken in a trial of the OX40 agonist ivuxolimab. Receptors originate from an adult with an advanced solid tumor such as melanoma, head and neck, liver or kidney cancer. The CDR3 runs from the conserved cysteine through the conserved F or W. The D gene is left open where the match is weak. Not every row has a clone size; where given, it reads once, few, many or a size class.

V	size	J	length	D	DNA	CDR3
TRBV19	NA	TRBJ2-7	14	TRBD1	TGTGCCAGTAGTCACCGGGACAGCACCTACGAGCAGTACTTC	CASSHRDSTYEQYF
TRBV7-9	NA	TRBJ1-2	14	NA	TGTGCCAGCAGCTTAGGAATGTGGGAAAATGGCTACACCTTC	CASSLGMWENGYTF
TRBV5-6	NA	TRBJ2-7	14	TRBD1	TGTGCCAGCAGCTGGGGGACAGGTACCTACGAGCAGTACTTC	CASSWGTGTYEQYF
TRBV27	NA	TRBJ2-7	15	NA	TGTGCCAGCAGTTCACTCCCGGCAGGGACCAACGAGCAGTACTTC	CASSSLPAGTNEQYF
TRBV27	NA	TRBJ1-1	12	NA	TGTGCCAGCAGTATCCCGGGGACTGAAGCTTTCTTT	CASSIPGTEAFF
TRBV27	once	TRBJ2-1	14	TRBD2	TGTGCCAGCAGTTGGAACGGGAGGGAATATGAGCAGTTCTTC	CASSWNGREYEQFF
TRBV5-1	NA	TRBJ2-1	15	TRBD1	TGCGCCAGCAACAACGACAGGGGCTCCTACAATGAGCAGTTCTTC	CASNNDRGSYNEQFF
TRBV9	NA	TRBJ2-7	17	TRBD1	TGTGCCAGCAGCGCTAATAGGGGGACAGGAGAGAGCTACGAGCAGTACTTC	CASSANRGTGESYEQYF
TRBV25-1	NA	TRBJ1-5	12	NA	TGTGCCAGCAGTGATGGGGCTCAGCCCCAGCATTTT	CASSDGAQPQHF
TRBV30	NA	TRBJ2-3	14	NA	TGTGCCTGGAGTGTGGCAGGCAGCACAGATACGCAGTATTTT	CAWSVAGSTDTQYF
TRBV7-6	NA	TRBJ1-2	12	NA	TGTGCCAGCAGCTTGGGCAGTCGCGGCTACACCTTC	CASSLGSRGYTF
TRBV6-5	NA	TRBJ2-1	13	NA	TGTGCCAGCAGTTACTCCGGGACTAATGAGCAGTTCTTC	CASSYSGTNEQFF
TRBV10-3	NA	TRBJ2-3	15	TRBD2	TGTGCCATCAGCGAACTAGCGGGGGGGCGAGATACGCAGTATTTT	CAISELAGGRDTQYF
TRBV28	NA	TRBJ2-3	16	TRBD2	TGTGCCAGCAGTCTACGGCGGGAGGATTGGACAGATACGCAGTATTTT	CASSLRREDWTDTQYF
TRBV11-2	NA	TRBJ2-7	13	TRBD1	TGTGCCAGCAGCGAGACAGGGCAGGACGAGCAGTACTTC	CASSETGQDEQYF
TRBV2	NA	TRBJ1-1	15	TRBD1	TGTGCCAGCGATACTACAGGGGAGCGCCGCACTGAAGCTTTCTTT	CASDTTGERRTEAFF
TRBV7-9	NA	TRBJ1-4	12	NA	TGTGCCAGCAGCCCCCTAAATGAAAAACTGTTTTTT	CASSPLNEKLFF
TRBV18	NA	TRBJ2-2	16	NA	TGTGCCAGCTCATCGTACAGGTCCGCGAACACCGGGGAGCTGTTTTTT	CASSSYRSANTGELFF
TRBV14	NA	TRBJ1-2	13	NA	TGTGCCAGCAGCCCCACCAACATGGGTGGCTACACCTTC	CASSPTNMGGYTF